These T cell receptor beta chains were read from a single sample in a study of cytomegalovirus exposure and HLA in healthy donors. TCRdb's table, derived via immunoSEQ multiplex PCR, lists solely in-frame clones and lacks some. Of over 100,000 clones listed, over 9% are singletons. Sequencing was carried out using PBMCs. The receptors come from a man aged 40-49 years in good health and CMV-seropositive. CDR3s include the opening cysteine and the closing phenylalanine or tryptophan. Each record gives: V gene, J gene, CDR3 protein.

TRBV9,TRBJ1-3,CASSPFPDSGNAIYF
TRBV7-2,TRBJ2-5,CASSLVKETQYF
TRBV6-5,TRBJ2-2,CASNRLDTGELFF
TRBV25-1,TRBJ1-2,CASSEPGQVFVGYTF
TRBV19,TRBJ2-3,CASSVLAGADTQYF
TRBV19,TRBJ2-7,CASSIGTGGADEQYF
TRBV5-1,TRBJ2-7,CASSWRGQGGYEQYF
TRBV28,TRBJ1-1,CASSSTYRAANTEAFF
TRBV25-1,TRBJ2-1,CASIRAGGTYNEQFF
TRBV7-9,TRBJ1-1,CASSIRQGKNTEAFF
TRBV29-1,TRBJ2-7,CSVEDLPGGSYEQYF
TRBV4-3,TRBJ2-5,CASSQDTYTVETQYF
TRBV13,TRBJ2-3,CASSLDRLAGRSDTQYF
TRBV7-6,TRBJ2-7,CASSLGLAGVDEQYF
TRBV4-2,TRBJ2-1,CASSQGLSSYNEQFF
TRBV5-4,TRBJ2-2,CASSVPGLAGAHGELFF
TRBV6-4,TRBJ1-5,CASSEAHGSNQPQHF
TRBV21-1,TRBJ2-1,CASSAGLAGASRQFF
TRBV27,TRBJ2-3,CASSLPTLAGGFNTQYF
TRBV4-1,TRBJ1-2,CASSLSTGGANGYTF
TRBV7-9,TRBJ1-2,CASSSNRVQNYGYTF
TRBV28,TRBJ1-5,CASRTQGAWRNQPQHF
TRBV12-5,TRBJ2-2,CASGSPGQGFTGELFF
TRBV7-3,TRBJ2-1,CASSLAGSNEQFF
TRBV15,TRBJ2-2,CATSRLTGELFF
TRBV10-3,TRBJ2-7,CAISDWQKYEQYF
TRBV6-6,TRBJ2-1,CASRRQPPNEQFF
TRBV2,TRBJ2-1,CASNALTGRSEQFF
TRBV11-2,TRBJ2-1,CASSQGLAGVFDNEQFF
TRBV15,TRBJ2-1,CATSRDLGVSRGGQFF
TRBV6-1,TRBJ2-3,CASSEAAGTGVTDMQYF
TRBV5-6,TRBJ2-5,CASSLDRASGTQETQYF
TRBV13,TRBJ1-1,CASSSPRTGGSEAFF
TRBV5-1,TRBJ1-3,CASSLDRSGNTIYF
TRBV7-6,TRBJ1-4,CASSSTPQGTGEKLFF
TRBV28,TRBJ2-1,CASSFFGGSGSYNEQFF
TRBV7-9,TRBJ2-5,CASSLKGGRAVIQETQYF
TRBV7-6,TRBJ2-1,CASSFGVEGEQFF
TRBV2,TRBJ2-7,CASREGTGGGLYEQYF
TRBV7-9,TRBJ2-2,CASISGTSGKEGTGELFF
TRBV29-1,-,CSVERDTYEQYF
TRBV6-1,TRBJ1-1,CASNLMTGVDTEAFF
TRBV6-1,TRBJ2-5,CASSVLAGDQETQYF
TRBV7-2,TRBJ1-5,CASRKGDQPQHF
TRBV10-1,TRBJ2-2,CATKAGVDTGELFF
TRBV11-3,TRBJ2-6,CASSPQPVFTGANVLTF